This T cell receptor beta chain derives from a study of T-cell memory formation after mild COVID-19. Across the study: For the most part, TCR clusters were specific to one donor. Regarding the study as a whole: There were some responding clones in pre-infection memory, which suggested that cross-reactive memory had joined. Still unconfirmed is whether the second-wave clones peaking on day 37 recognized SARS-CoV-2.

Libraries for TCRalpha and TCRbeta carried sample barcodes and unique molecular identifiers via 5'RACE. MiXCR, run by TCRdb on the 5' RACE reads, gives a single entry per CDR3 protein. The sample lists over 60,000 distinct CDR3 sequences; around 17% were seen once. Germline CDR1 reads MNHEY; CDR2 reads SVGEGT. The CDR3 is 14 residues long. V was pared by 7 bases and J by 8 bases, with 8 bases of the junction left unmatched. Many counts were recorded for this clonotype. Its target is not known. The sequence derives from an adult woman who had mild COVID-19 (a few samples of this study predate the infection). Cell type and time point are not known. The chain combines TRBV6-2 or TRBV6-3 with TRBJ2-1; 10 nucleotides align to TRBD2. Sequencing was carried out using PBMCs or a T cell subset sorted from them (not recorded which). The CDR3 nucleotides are TGTGCCAGCACTCTAGCGGGAGCTCCTTATGAGCAGTTCTTC. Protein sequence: CASTLAGAPYEQFF.